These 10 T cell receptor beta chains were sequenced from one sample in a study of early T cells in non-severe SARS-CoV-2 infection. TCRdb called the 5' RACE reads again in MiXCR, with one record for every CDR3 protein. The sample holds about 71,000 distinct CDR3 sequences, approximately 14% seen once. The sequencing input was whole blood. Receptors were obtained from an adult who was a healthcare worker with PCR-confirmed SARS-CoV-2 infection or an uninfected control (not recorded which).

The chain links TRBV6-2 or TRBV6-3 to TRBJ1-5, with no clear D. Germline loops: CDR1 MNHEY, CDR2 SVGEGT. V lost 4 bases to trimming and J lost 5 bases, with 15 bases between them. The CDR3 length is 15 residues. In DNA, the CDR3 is TGTGCCAGCAGTTCTAGGTGGAACTCTCATCAGCCCCAGCATTTT. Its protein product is CASSSRWNSHQPQHF.

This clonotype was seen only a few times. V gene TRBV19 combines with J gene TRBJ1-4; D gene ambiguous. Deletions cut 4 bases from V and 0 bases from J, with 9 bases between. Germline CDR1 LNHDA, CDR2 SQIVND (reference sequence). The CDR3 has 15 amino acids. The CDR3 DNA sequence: TGTGCCAGTAGTACCCGGGGTCCAACTAATGAAAAACTGTTTTTT. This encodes CASSTRGPTNEKLFF. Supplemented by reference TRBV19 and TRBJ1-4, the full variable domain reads DGGITQSPKYLFRKEGQNVTLSCEQNLNHDAMYWYRQDPGQGLRLIYYSQIVNDFQKGDIAEGYSVSREKKESFPLTVTSAQKNPTAFYLCASSTRGPTNEKLFFGSGTQLSVL.

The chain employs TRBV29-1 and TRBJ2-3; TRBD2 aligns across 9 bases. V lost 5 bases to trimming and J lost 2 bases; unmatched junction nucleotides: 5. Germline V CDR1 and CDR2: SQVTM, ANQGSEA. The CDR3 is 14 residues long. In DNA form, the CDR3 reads TGCAGCGTTACAAGCGGGGGGTACACAGATACGCAGTATTTT. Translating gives CSVTSGGYTDTQYF.

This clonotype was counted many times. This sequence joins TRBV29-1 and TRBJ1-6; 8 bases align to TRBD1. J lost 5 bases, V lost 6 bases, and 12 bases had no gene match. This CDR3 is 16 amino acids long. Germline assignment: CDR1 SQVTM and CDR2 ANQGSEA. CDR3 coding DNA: TGCAGCGTGCGGACAGGGAGCTCGCATAATAATTCACCCCTCCACTTT. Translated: CSVRTGSSHNNSPLHF.

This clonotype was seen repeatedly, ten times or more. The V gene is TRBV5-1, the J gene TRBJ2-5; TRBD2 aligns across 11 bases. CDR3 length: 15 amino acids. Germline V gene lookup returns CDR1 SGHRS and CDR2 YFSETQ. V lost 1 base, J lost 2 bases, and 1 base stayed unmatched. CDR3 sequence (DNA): TGCGCCAGCAGCTTGAGGACTAGCGGGCAAGAGACCCAGTACTTC. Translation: CASSLRTSGQETQYF.

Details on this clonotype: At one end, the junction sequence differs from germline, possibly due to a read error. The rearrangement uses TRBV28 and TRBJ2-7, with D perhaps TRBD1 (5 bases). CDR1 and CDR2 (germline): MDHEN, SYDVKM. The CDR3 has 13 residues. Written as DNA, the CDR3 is TGTGCCAGCAGTCCCGACAGCTCCTACGAGCGGTACTTC. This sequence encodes CASSPDSSYERYF.

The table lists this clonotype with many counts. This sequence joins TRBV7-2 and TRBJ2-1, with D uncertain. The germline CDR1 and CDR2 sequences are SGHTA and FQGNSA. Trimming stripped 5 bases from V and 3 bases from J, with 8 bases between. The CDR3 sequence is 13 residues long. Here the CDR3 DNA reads TGTGCCAGCAGCCCAGGTTTCTACAATGAGCAGTTCTTC. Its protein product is CASSPGFYNEQFF.

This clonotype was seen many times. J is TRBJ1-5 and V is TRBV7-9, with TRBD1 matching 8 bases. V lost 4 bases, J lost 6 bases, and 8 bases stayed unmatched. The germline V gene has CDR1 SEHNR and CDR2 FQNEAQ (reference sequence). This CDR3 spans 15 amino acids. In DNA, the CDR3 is TGTGCCAGCAGCTGGGACAGGTATGATTCTCAGCCCCAGCATTTT. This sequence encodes CASSWDRYDSQPQHF.

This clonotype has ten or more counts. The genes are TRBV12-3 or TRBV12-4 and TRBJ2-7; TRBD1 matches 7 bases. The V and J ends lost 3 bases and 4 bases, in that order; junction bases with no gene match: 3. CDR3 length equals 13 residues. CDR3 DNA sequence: TGTGCCAGCAGTTTTGGGACAGAGTACGAGCAGTACTTC. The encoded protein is CASSFGTEYEQYF.

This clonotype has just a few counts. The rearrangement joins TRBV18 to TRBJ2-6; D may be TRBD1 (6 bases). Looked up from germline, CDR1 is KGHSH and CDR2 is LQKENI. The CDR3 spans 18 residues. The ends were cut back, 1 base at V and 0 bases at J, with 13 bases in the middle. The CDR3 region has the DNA TGTGCCAGCTCACCACGGGACACACCGAGCTCTGGGGCCAACGTCCTGACTTTC. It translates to CASSPRDTPSSGANVLTF. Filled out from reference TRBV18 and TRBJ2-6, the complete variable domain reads NAGVMQNPRHLVRRRGQEARLRCSPMKGHSHVYWYRQLPEEGLKFMVYLQKENIIDESGMPKERFSAEFPKEGPSILRIQQVVRGDSAAYFCASSPRDTPSSGANVLTFGAGSRLTVL.